These T cell receptor beta chains were read from a single sample in a study of cytomegalovirus exposure and HLA in healthy donors. Assay: immunoSEQ multiplex PCR; the TCRdb copy retains only in-frame clones and omits some. In the table there are around 140,000 clones, roughly 80% of which are singletons. The sequenced material came from PBMCs. These receptors were taken from a man aged 35 to 55 in good health and CMV-seronegative. Both conserved end residues are part of each CDR3. The D gene is left open where the match is weak. Clone size is given for some rows only: seen once, a few or many times, or a class if the clone is expanded.

v_gene,abundance,d_gene,j_gene,CDR3nt,CDR3aa
TRBV6-6,-,TRBD1,TRBJ1-1,TGTGCCAGCATCGTACGGGGACAGGGAGGAGCTTTCTTT,CASIVRGQGGAFF
TRBV23-1,-,TRBD1,TRBJ2-4,TGCGCCAGCAGTCACATAAACGGACAGGGGTTGATGGAAAAAAACATTCAGTACTTC,CASSHINGQGLMEKNIQYF
TRBV9,-,-,TRBJ2-1,TGTGCCAGCAGCGTAAATGGGGCTAACAATGAGCAGTTCTTC,CASSVNGANNEQFF
TRBV28,-,-,TRBJ2-5,TGTGCCAGCAGTTTAATAGTGGGGGGAAAGACCCAGTACTTC,CASSLIVGGKTQYF
TRBV4-3,-,TRBD1,TRBJ1-6,TGCGCCAGCAGCCAAGGTAACAGGGGTCCTACTTCACCCCTCCACTTT,CASSQGNRGPTSPLHF
TRBV4-3,-,-,TRBJ2-2,TGCGCCAGCAGCCAAGGGACAGCGACCGGGGAGCTGTTTTTT,CASSQGTATGELFF
TRBV7-2,-,-,TRBJ2-7,TGTGCCAGCACCCCGAGGCAGGGGAATTTCTACGAGCAGTACTTC,CASTPRQGNFYEQYF
TRBV2,-,TRBD1,TRBJ2-7,TGTGCCAGCAGGGCCGACAGGGTAATCCACGAGCAGTACTTC,CASRADRVIHEQYF
TRBV11-2,-,TRBD2,TRBJ2-7,TGTGCCAGCAGCTTAGCCGCCGGGGGGTACTACGAGCAGTACTTC,CASSLAAGGYYEQYF
TRBV11-2,-,TRBD2,TRBJ2-5,TGTGCCAGCAGCTTAGGACTAGCGGGGATCCAAGAGACCCAGTACTTC,CASSLGLAGIQETQYF
TRBV7-9,few,TRBD2,TRBJ2-7,TGTGCCAGCAGCAGGACTAGCGGGGGGGACGAGCAGTACTTC,CASSRTSGGDEQYF
TRBV28,-,TRBD1,TRBJ2-7,TGTGCCAGCCCACCCCTCGGTGGGGGGACAGGGGGCGACGAGCAGTACTTC,CASPPLGGGTGGDEQYF
TRBV19,-,TRBD1,TRBJ1-1,TGTGCCAGTAGTATGCCCCCGACAGGGGGGGGTACTGAAGCTTTCTTT,CASSMPPTGGGTEAFF
TRBV6-5,-,-,TRBJ1-1,TGTGCCAGCAGTCCTCCAACGAGGGCTGAAGCTTTCTTT,CASSPPTRAEAFF
TRBV6-4,-,-,TRBJ2-2,TGTGCCAGCAGTGAAGAGGGTTGGACCGGGGAGCTGTTTTTT,CASSEEGWTGELFF
TRBV5-6,-,TRBD1,TRBJ2-2,TGTGCCAGCAGCTTCCACAGGGGGCGCACCGGGGAGCTGTTTTTT,CASSFHRGRTGELFF
TRBV28,-,-,TRBJ1-1,TGTGCCAGCAGTTTCGAGGGGGTGGGCACTGAAGCTTTCTTT,CASSFEGVGTEAFF
TRBV7-8,-,-,TRBJ1-6,TGTGCCAGCACCCAGCACGGGACACTTAATTCACCCCTCCACTTT,CASTQHGTLNSPLHF
TRBV30,-,-,TRBJ2-7,TGTGCCTGGAGTGGCTCGGGACTCTACTACGAGCAGTACTTC,CAWSGSGLYYEQYF
TRBV5-4,-,TRBD2,TRBJ2-3,TGTGCCAGCAGCCCCGGGGGGAATATAGCGGGGAGGGCAGATACGCAGTATTTT,CASSPGGNIAGRADTQYF
TRBV28,-,-,TRBJ1-6,TGTGCCAACGGGGGGTCCTATAATTCACCCCTCCACTTT,CANGGSYNSPLHF
TRBV29-1,-,-,TRBJ1-2,TGCAGCGCCCAAGATGGGGGACTCTCCTATGGCTACACCTTC,CSAQDGGLSYGYTF
TRBV6-6,-,TRBD1,TRBJ2-5,TGTGCCAGCCGATGGGACAGCCTGGTCCAAGAGACCCAGTACTTC,CASRWDSLVQETQYF
TRBV20-1,-,-,TRBJ2-7,TGCAGTGCGGACGGACAGCCTCGTCAGTACTTC,CSADGQPRQYF
TRBV5-1,few,-,TRBJ2-6,TGCGCCAGCAGCCAAACCAGAGAATACAGGGCTGGGGCCAACGTCCTGACTTTC,CASSQTREYRAGANVLTF
TRBV2,-,-,TRBJ2-2,TGTGCCATCCCAGGGATCCGGGAGCTGTTTTTT,CAIPGIRELFF
TRBV18,-,TRBD1,TRBJ1-3,TGTGCCAGCTCACCCGGACAGGCCTCTGGAAACACCATATATTTT,CASSPGQASGNTIYF
TRBV10-2,-,TRBD1,TRBJ2-1,TGCGCCAGCAGTGAGTCGAAGGGACAGGGGTACAATGAGCAGTTCTTC,CASSESKGQGYNEQFF
TRBV7-6,few,-,TRBJ2-3,TGTGCCAGCAGCCAAGCAGCAGGGGGGCCAGTCACAGATACGCAGTATTTT,CASSQAAGGPVTDTQYF
TRBV5-6,once,TRBD2,TRBJ2-1,TGTGCCAGCAGCTTCGGACTAGCGGGGGTTTACAATGAGCAGTTCTTC,CASSFGLAGVYNEQFF
TRBV6-6,-,TRBD1,TRBJ1-2,TGTGCCAGCAGCTCTGTCGGGACAGGGGTTGGCTACACCTTC,CASSSVGTGVGYTF
TRBV6-6,-,TRBD2,TRBJ2-5,TGTGCCAGCAGTTACGGGGCGGGGGGGGGAGAGACCCAGTACTTC,CASSYGAGGGETQYF
TRBV7-2,-,-,TRBJ1-5,TGTGCCAGCACCCAAGGGGGTGAGCGCAATCAGCCCCAGCATTTT,CASTQGGERNQPQHF
TRBV6-5,-,TRBD1,TRBJ2-7,TGTGCCAGCAGTTATGGACAGGGGGGAACCTACGAGCAGTACTTC,CASSYGQGGTYEQYF
TRBV4-1,-,-,TRBJ2-7,TGCGCCAGCAGCCAAGAAGGAGCCCCGCGGGAGCAGTACTTC,CASSQEGAPREQYF
TRBV5-6,-,-,TRBJ2-7,TGTGCCAGCAGCTTGGTCCAGAATACCTACGAGCAGTACTTC,CASSLVQNTYEQYF
TRBV7-9,-,-,TRBJ1-6,TGTGCCAGCAGCCCCCGAGGTTATAATTCACCCCTCCACTTT,CASSPRGYNSPLHF
TRBV7-9,-,-,TRBJ2-1,TGTGCCAGCAGCTTATCAGGGGAGCAGTTCTTC,CASSLSGEQFF
TRBV5-8,few,-,TRBJ1-1,TGTGCCAGCAGCCCCTATACGAACACTGAAGCTTTCTTT,CASSPYTNTEAFF
TRBV9,-,TRBD1,TRBJ1-4,TGTGCCAGCAGCGGACAGGGACAGGGAAATGAAAAACTGTTTTTT,CASSGQGQGNEKLFF
TRBV11-2,-,-,TRBJ1-1,TGTGCCAGCACCAAAAGGGGGTCCCCCATGGGGAACACTGAAGCTTTCTTT,CASTKRGSPMGNTEAFF
TRBV5-5,-,-,TRBJ1-1,TGTGCCAGCAGGGTAGGGGGACTAGAAGCTTTCTTT,CASRVGGLEAFF
TRBV5-5,-,TRBD1,TRBJ1-4,TGTGCCAGCAGCTTAGGGACAGGGAAAAATAATGAAAAACTGTTTTTT,CASSLGTGKNNEKLFF
TRBV18,-,-,TRBJ1-2,TGTGCCAGCTCACCACCGGATAACAGGGTGGGCTATGGCTACACCTTC,CASSPPDNRVGYGYTF
TRBV5-1,-,TRBD2,TRBJ2-7,TGCGCCAGCAGACCTAATCTAGCGGGGGGATCCTACGAGCAGTACTTC,CASRPNLAGGSYEQYF
TRBV7-2,-,-,TRBJ2-6,TGTGCCAGCAGCTTAGGGGGGGTGAGGGGGCTGTCTGGGGCCAACGTCCTGACTTTC,CASSLGGVRGLSGANVLTF
TRBV5-8,once,-,TRBJ1-3,TGTGCCAGCAATAGGGGCAGAACTGGAAACACCCTATATTTT,CASNRGRTGNTLYF
TRBV9,once,-,TRBJ2-1,TGTGCCAGCAGCGTAGGAAACTACAACAATGAGCAGTTCTTC,CASSVGNYNNEQFF
TRBV2,-,-,TRBJ1-6,TGTGCCAGCAGCGGAGTCAAGAGCTCCTATAATTCACCCCTCCACTTT,CASSGVKSSYNSPLHF
TRBV5-1,-,-,TRBJ2-5,TGCGCCAGCAGCGCGGACACACAAGAGACCCAGTACTTC,CASSADTQETQYF
TRBV5-1,once,-,TRBJ1-2,TGCGCCAGCAGCTTGGTTCGCAGGGACTATGGCTACACCTTC,CASSLVRRDYGYTF
TRBV29-1,-,-,TRBJ1-1,TGCAGCGCATCAGGATCCACGGGGACTGAAGCTTTCTTT,CSASGSTGTEAFF
TRBV30,-,TRBD1,TRBJ1-1,TGTGCCTGGACGTTTACCCAACAGGGGTGGACTGAAGCTTTCTTT,CAWTFTQQGWTEAFF
TRBV9,-,-,TRBJ1-2,TGTGCCAGCAGCGTAGGAGGGTATGGGTTCTATGGCTACACCTTC,CASSVGGYGFYGYTF
TRBV19,few,-,TRBJ1-4,TGTGCCAGTAACAGGGCCCCCAATGAAAAACTGTTTTTT,CASNRAPNEKLFF
TRBV7-8,-,TRBD1,TRBJ2-7,TGTGCCAGCAGCTTATGGGACAGGAGCTCCTACGAGCAGTACTTC,CASSLWDRSSYEQYF
TRBV10-3,few,-,TRBJ1-2,TGTGCCATCAGTGAGTCCTCCGGACGGGGGGTGGTGAACTATGGCTACACCTTC,CAISESSGRGVVNYGYTF